The next 22 T cell receptor beta chains were all read from a single sample in a study of T cell responses to AZD1222 COVID-19 vaccine. Here immunoSEQ multiplex PCR was the method, and the copy in TCRdb shows in-frame clones only, minus some. The sample comprises over 45,000 clones, around three quarters of which are singletons, and 5.5% to 8% rests with the top ten. The sample was peripheral blood, taken on day 0 of AZD1222 vaccination. These TCRs come from an adult in good health.

The chain has TRBV5-8 and TRBJ2-3, with D tentatively TRBD1 (5 bases). Trimming cost V 1 base and J 1 base, with 7 bases left between them. CDR1 is SGHTS and CDR2 is YDEGEE in the germline V gene. The length of the CDR3 is 14 residues. CDR3 DNA: TGTGCCAGCAGCTTGTCCAGGGGCACAGATACGCAGTATTTT. Translated: CASSLSRGTDTQYF.

This chain connects TRBV18 to TRBJ2-7; the match to TRBD2 covers 9 bases. The ends lost 2 bases at V and 7 bases at J; junction bases unmatched: 6. The CDR3 totals 14 residues. Germline-derived CDR1 and CDR2 are KGHSH and LQKENI. The CDR3 DNA sequence: TGTGCCAGCTCACCAGGTAGCGGGAGTCGGGAGCAGTACTTC. Encoded protein: CASSPGSGSREQYF.

V gene TRBV16 combines with J gene TRBJ2-5; D perhaps matches TRBD1 (5 bases). The CDR3 covers 14 residues. The germline CDR1 and CDR2 sequences are KGHSY and FQNENV. V was cut by 4 bases and J by 5 bases, with 14 bases left in between. The CDR3 bases are TGTGCCAGCAGCCGAATACAGGACGGGGAGACCCAGTACTTC. Translation gives CASSRIQDGETQYF.

J is TRBJ1-1 and V is TRBV7-9; weak D call: TRBD1 (5 bases). V was cut by 0 bases and J by 11 bases, with 10 bases left in between. CDR3 length: 12 amino acids. CDR1 SEHNR and CDR2 FQNEAQ come from the germline V gene (reference sequence). The chain's CDR3 is CASSLAGGSAFF. CDR3 bases: TGTGCCAGCAGCTTAGCTGGGGGATCGGCTTTCTTT.

The chain has TRBV29-1 and TRBJ2-1; TRBD2 matches at 12 bases. Germline-derived CDR1 and CDR2 are SQVTM and ANQGSEA. After removal of 6 bases from V and 0 bases from J, the junction contained 9 bases not matched to a gene. The CDR3 extends over 17 amino acids. DNA of the CDR3: TGCAGCGTGGGGGCGACTAGCGGGAGCTTCTCCTACAATGAGCAGTTCTTC. Translated: CSVGATSGSFSYNEQFF.

The rearrangement joins TRBV30 to TRBJ1-2; perhaps TRBD1 as D (5 bases). V was cut by 5 bases and J by 7 bases, with 11 bases left in between. This CDR3 region has 11 residues. The germline gives CDR1 GTSNPN, CDR2 SVGIG (reference sequence). The CDR3 sequence is CAWGTGGGYTF. CDR3 DNA sequence: TGTGCCTGGGGGACCGGGGGTGGCTACACCTTC. Based on the CDR3 plus reference TRBV30 and TRBJ1-2, the full variable domain is SQTIHQWPATLVQPVGSPLSLECTVEGTSNPNLYWYRQAAGRGLQLLFYSVGIGQISSEVPQNLSASRPQDRQFILSSKKLLLSDSGFYLCAWGTGGGYTFGSGTRLTVV.

The chain combines TRBV5-1 with TRBJ2-5, with 10 bases that match TRBD2. Trimming cost V 2 bases and J 5 bases; bases outside gene matches: 3. CDR1 and CDR2 (germline): SGHRS, YFSETQ. There are 14 residues in the CDR3. DNA of the CDR3: TGCGCCAGCAGCTTAGCGGGGGGGCCGGAGACCCAGTACTTC. The encoded protein is CASSLAGGPETQYF. Full variable domain (missing parts from reference TRBV5-1 and TRBJ2-5): KAGVTQTPRYLIKTRGQQVTLSCSPISGHRSVSWYQQTPGQGLQFLFEYFSETQRNKGNFPGRFSGRQFSNSRSEMNVSTLELGDSALYLCASSLAGGPETQYFGPGTRLLVL.

V usage is TRBV7-9 and J usage is TRBJ1-2, with D hard to call. V was shortened by 5 bases and J by 3 bases, with 13 bases between the two germline ends. This CDR3 contains 14 residues. CDR1 and CDR2 (germline): SEHNR, FQNEAQ (reference sequence). CDR3 region: CASSPTDRYYGYTF. CDR3 coding DNA: TGTGCCAGCAGCCCGACGGATCGTTACTATGGCTACACCTTC.

The V call is TRBV18, the J call TRBJ1-3, with a possible D match to TRBD1 (5 bases). V was trimmed by 3 bases and J by 10 bases, leaving 13 bases between them. The V gene's germline CDR1 is KGHSH and CDR2 LQKENI. The CDR3 extends over 13 amino acids. The CDR3 loop is CASSPGEVRTIYF. The DNA for the CDR3 is TGTGCCAGCTCACCGGGGGAGGTCCGGACCATATATTTT.

The chain links TRBV27 to TRBJ1-2, with D perhaps TRBD1 (6 bases). This CDR3 has 12 amino acids. V was shortened by 8 bases and J by 3 bases, with 10 bases between the two germline ends. CDR1 is MNHEY, CDR2 SMNVEV, per germline (reference sequence). This CDR3 reads CASGGQYYGYTF. The DNA of the CDR3 is TGTGCCAGCGGTGGACAGTACTATGGCTACACCTTC.

The rearrangement uses TRBV5-1 and TRBJ2-5, with TRBD1 matching 9 bases. The germline V gene has CDR1 SGHRS and CDR2 YFSETQ. This CDR3 is 16 amino acids long. The ends lost 4 bases at V and 2 bases at J; junction bases unmatched: 9. Here the CDR3 DNA reads TGCGCCAGCAGCGTGTCCGGGACAGGGAAACAAGAGACCCAGTACTTC. Translating it yields CASSVSGTGKQETQYF.

The chain has TRBV11-2 and TRBJ1-1; 8 nucleotides line up with TRBD1. Germline V gene lookup returns CDR1 SGHAT and CDR2 FQNNGV. V shed 1 base and J 4 bases; nucleotides not matched to a gene: 2. The CDR3 is 14 amino acids. The CDR3, as DNA: TGTGCCAGCAGCTTAGCCGACAGGGGCACTGAAGCTTTCTTT. It yields the protein CASSLADRGTEAFF.

The J gene is TRBJ1-6, the V gene TRBV12-3 or TRBV12-4, with D tentatively TRBD1 (5 bases). V shed 6 bases and J shed 12 bases, with 9 bases lying between them. This CDR3 has 11 amino acids. The CDR3 DNA sequence: TGTGCCAGCAGCTGGGGCGGACCCCTCCACTTT. Its protein is CASSWGGPLHF.

The chain recombines TRBV2 with TRBJ2-1, with D unclear. The ends were cut back, 6 bases at V and 1 base at J, with 10 bases in the middle. Looked up from germline, CDR1 is SNHLY and CDR2 is FYNNEI. The CDR3 spans 14 residues. Written as DNA, the CDR3 is TGTGCCAGCAGAGGTGACAATTCCTACAATGAGCAGTTCTTC. It codes for CASRGDNSYNEQFF.

V is TRBV7-2 and J is TRBJ2-3; D might be TRBD1 (6 bases). The CDR3 covers 15 residues. The germline V and J ends were trimmed by 4 bases and 3 bases, with 14 bases remaining between them. Germline V gene sequence: CDR1 SGHTA, CDR2 FQGNSA. The CDR3 is CASSYQGSWTDTQYF. DNA of the CDR3: TGTGCCAGCAGCTATCAGGGGAGTTGGACAGATACGCAGTATTTT.

The gene calls are TRBV13 and TRBJ1-3; TRBD1 aligns across 10 bases. This CDR3 region has 15 residues. Germline CDR1 PRHDT, CDR2 FYEKMQ (reference sequence). Trimming cost V 5 bases and J 7 bases; bases outside gene matches: 8. The CDR3 reads CASSTQGQGMNTIYF. The CDR3 DNA reads TGTGCCAGCAGCACCCAGGGACAGGGGATGAACACCATATATTTT.

This clone was recorded a few times. In DNA form, the CDR3 reads TGTGCCAGCAGCACCCAGGGGCCAAGGGGAGCTTTCTTT. It is translated as CASSTQGPRGAFF. The gene calls are TRBV7-9 and TRBJ1-1; a weak D match, TRBD1 (6 bases). Germline CDR1 is SEHNR and CDR2 is FQNEAQ (reference sequence). The V and J ends lost 5 bases and 10 bases respectively, with 17 bases between them. The CDR3 is made up of 13 amino acids.

The CDR3 sequence: CASSLDLDRGYTF. Written as DNA, the CDR3 is TGTGCCAGCAGCTTAGACCTCGATCGGGGCTACACCTTC. The rearrangement links TRBV11-2 to TRBJ1-2; D is ambiguous. The CDR3 runs 13 residues. Germline V gene lookup returns CDR1 SGHAT and CDR2 FQNNGV. Between the trimmed V and J ends, which lost 0 bases and 8 bases, there was a span of 10 bases.

V and J are TRBV10-3 and TRBJ2-2, with 10 positions matching TRBD1. CDR3 size: 15 residues. Per germline, CDR1 ENHRY and CDR2 SYGVKD. Unmatched junction bases numbered 4, after V lost 5 bases and J lost 4 bases. CDR3 loop: CAISFGQGGTGELFF. CDR3 coding DNA: TGTGCCATCAGTTTCGGACAGGGGGGCACCGGGGAGCTGTTTTTT.

The chain joins TRBV6-2 or TRBV6-3 to TRBJ2-1, with D uncertain. Trimming removed 2 bases from V and 10 bases from J, with 6 bases in between. The CDR3 is 11 residues long. Germline CDR1 is MNHEY and CDR2 is SVGEGT. The CDR3 loop reads CASSYLDEQFF. The CDR3 nucleotides are TGTGCCAGCAGTTACCTAGACGAGCAGTTCTTC.

This chain uses TRBV7-8 with TRBJ1-1; D gene unclear. Germline loops: CDR1 SGHVS, CDR2 FQNEAQ. V lost 5 bases and J lost 2, with 15 bases in between. This CDR3 spans 15 amino acids. CDR3 bases: TGTGCCAGCAGCCGAAGGATGGCCAGTAACACTGAAGCTTTCTTT. This encodes CASSRRMASNTEAFF.

V gene TRBV30 combines with J gene TRBJ1-6; D might be TRBD1 (5 bases). V lost 4 bases, J lost 7 bases, and 17 bases lay in between. This CDR3 spans 15 amino acids. CDR1 and CDR2 (germline): GTSNPN, SVGIG (reference sequence). CDR3 nucleotides: TGTGCCTGGACCTCCCCGAGGGGCACCAATTCACCCCTCCACTTT. This encodes CAWTSPRGTNSPLHF.